The 26 T cell receptor beta chains reported below all come from one sample, sequenced in a study of T cell changes during pregnancy in multiple sclerosis. Sequencing used immunoSEQ multiplex PCR; TCRdb keeps in-frame clones, though not all of them. Here the sample spans approximately 48,000 clones, 90% to 95% being singletons. The starting material was CD4+ T cells from peripheral blood mononuclear cells, obtained in the second trimester of pregnancy. Receptors were obtained from a female donor with multiple sclerosis, enrolled in a pregnancy study.

The V call is TRBV5-4, the J call TRBJ2-7, with 11 bases fitting TRBD2. Germline V lookup: CDR1 SGHNT, CDR2 YYREEE (reference sequence). This CDR3 spans 16 amino acids. With 4 bases clipped from V and 5 bases from J, the junction kept 11 bases outside the gene matches. CDR3 region: CASSQGLAVTLHEQYF. CDR3 nucleotide sequence: TGTGCCAGCAGCCAGGGACTAGCGGTAACCCTCCACGAGCAGTACTTC.

This chain joins TRBV5-5 and TRBJ1-2; perhaps TRBD1 as D (5 bases). The CDR3 covers 15 residues. Germline V gene sequence: CDR1 SGHKS, CDR2 YYEKEE (reference sequence). V was shortened by 4 bases and J by 2 bases, with 15 bases between the two germline ends. The CDR3 coding sequence is TGTGCCAGCAGCGGCGGGGGGGGGATCAACTATGGCTACACCTTC. Translation gives CASSGGGGINYGYTF.

This clone was seen once. The J gene is TRBJ1-1, the V gene TRBV5-6, with D maybe TRBD1 (5 bases). Germline CDR1 is SGHDT and CDR2 is YYEEEE. This CDR3 has 15 residues. V was trimmed by 0 bases and J by 5 bases, leaving 14 bases between them. CDR3 in DNA: TGTGCCAGCAGCTTGGCCCCGGGGGTTCGAACTGAAGCTTTCTTT. The encoded protein is CASSLAPGVRTEAFF.

The chain recombines TRBV6-5 with TRBJ2-1, with a possible D match to TRBD2 (7 bases). V lost 4 bases and J 8 bases, leaving 18 bases between the germline ends. Per the germline V gene, CDR1 is MNHEY and CDR2 is SVGAGI. This CDR3 is 15 amino acids long. The CDR3 coding sequence is TGTGCCAGCAGTTGGGTACGGGGGGCCAAGGATGAGCAGTTCTTC. Its translation: CASSWVRGAKDEQFF.

The J gene is TRBJ2-3, the V gene TRBV4-2; D gene unclear. Germline V gives CDR1 LGHNA, CDR2 YNFKEQ. With 2 bases removed from V and 1 base from J, the gap between germline ends came to 10 bases. The length of the CDR3 is 15 residues. In nucleotides, the CDR3 is TGTGCCAGCAGCCAATCCAGCGACCGCACAGATACGCAGTATTTT. Translation gives CASSQSSDRTDTQYF.

The chain is built from TRBV6-6 and TRBJ1-1; the match to TRBD1 covers 9 bases. J lost 6 bases, V lost 4 bases, and 9 bases had no gene match. The length of the CDR3 is 15 residues. Germline-derived CDR1 and CDR2 are MNHNY and SVGAGI (reference sequence). The CDR3 sequence: CASSWGQGQIAEAFF. The CDR3 DNA reads as TGTGCCAGCAGTTGGGGACAGGGACAGATCGCTGAAGCTTTCTTT.

This chain links TRBV2 with TRBJ1-1; TRBD1 is a possible D gene (5 bases). Germline V gene data show CDR1 as SNHLY and CDR2 as FYNNEI. The CDR3 has 14 residues. V was cut by 4 bases and J by 4 bases, with 13 bases left in between. This CDR3 reads CASSGRGFITEAFF. CDR3 coding DNA: TGTGCCAGCAGTGGGAGGGGCTTTATCACTGAAGCTTTCTTT. Combining the CDR3 with reference TRBV2 and TRBJ1-1 gives the whole variable domain EPEVTQTPSHQVTQMGQEVILRCVPISNHLYFYWYRQILGQKVEFLVSFYNNEISEKSEIFDDQFSVERPDGSNFTLKIRSTKLEDSAMYFCASSGRGFITEAFFGQGTRLTVV.

The CDR3 is CASSPQGAFNQPQHF. In DNA, the CDR3 is TGTGCCAGCAGTCCACAGGGGGCCTTCAATCAGCCCCAGCATTTT. The rearrangement uses TRBV6-5 and TRBJ1-5; 9 bases map to TRBD1. This CDR3 has 15 amino acids. The trim removed 5 bases at V and 3 bases at J, leaving 5 bases unmatched. CDR1 is MNHEY and CDR2 is SVGAGI in the germline V gene.

The chain joins TRBV25-1 to TRBJ1-6; TRBD1 aligns across 11 bases. J was trimmed by 4 bases and V by 4 bases; bases with no gene match: 0. There are 15 residues in the CDR3. CDR1 is MGHDK and CDR2 is SYGVNS in the germline V gene. The CDR3 DNA reads as TGTGCCAGCAGTGGGGACAGGGGGTATAATTCACCCCTCCACTTT. Translated: CASSGDRGYNSPLHF.

The chain carries TRBV4-3 and TRBJ1-2; D is uncertain. From germline, CDR1 is LGHNA and CDR2 YSLEER. The length of the CDR3 is 14 residues. Trimming stripped 4 bases from V and 1 base from J, with 10 bases between. CDR3 bases: TGCGCCAGCAGCCTAGCAGTGAATAACTATGGCTACACCTTC. It yields the protein CASSLAVNNYGYTF.

As to this clone: One end of the junction fails to match germline, which may point to a read error. The rearrangement uses TRBV7-7 and TRBJ2-3, with 8 bases identical to TRBD2. Germline values: CDR1 SSHAT, CDR2 FNYEAQ (reference sequence). The CDR3 totals 14 residues. The DNA for the CDR3 is TGTGCTAGCAGCCCCGGGACTAGTATAGATACGCAGTATTTT. This gives the protein CASSPGTSIDTQYF.

The chain recombines TRBV11-2 with TRBJ2-1; D is unclear. The V gene's germline CDR1 is SGHAT and CDR2 FQNNGV. V was trimmed by 4 bases and J by 9 bases, leaving 13 bases between them. The CDR3 runs 13 residues. In DNA form, the CDR3 reads TGTGCCAGCAGCTCATTATTGCGTAGTGAGCAGTTCTTC. Protein: CASSSLLRSEQFF.

V and J are TRBV7-6 and TRBJ2-5; perhaps TRBD2 as D (5 bases). The CDR3 covers 18 residues. Trimming pared 2 bases from V and 1 base from J, leaving 20 bases between. The germline V gene has CDR1 SGHVS and CDR2 FNYEAQ. This CDR3 reads CASSLIRETEPSQETQYF. CDR3 coding DNA: TGTGCCAGCAGCTTAATTAGGGAGACGGAGCCGAGCCAAGAGACCCAGTACTTC.

The chain is built from TRBV10-3 and TRBJ1-5; 8 nucleotides line up with TRBD1. V lost 0 bases and J lost 6; bases outside the gene matches: 7. CDR1 is ENHRY, CDR2 SYGVKD, per germline. This CDR3 region has 16 residues. CDR3 sequence reads: CAISESLGTGGQPQHF. The CDR3 coding sequence is TGTGCCATCAGTGAGTCCCTCGGGACAGGCGGTCAGCCCCAGCATTTT.

The chain recombines TRBV11-2 with TRBJ1-2; 7 bases line up with TRBD1. The ends lost 5 bases at V and 5 bases at J; junction bases unmatched: 5. CDR1 and CDR2 from the germline V gene are SGHAT and FQNNGV. There are 13 residues in the CDR3. The CDR3 nucleotides read TGTGCCAGCAGCCACGGGACAGTATATGGCTACACCTTC. Residues: CASSHGTVYGYTF.

With regard to this clone: The junction does not match germline at one end; this may be a read error. V usage is TRBV6-5 and J usage is TRBJ1-1; 9 bases are shared with TRBD1. The CDR3 loop spans 13 amino acids. Germline V gene data show CDR1 as MNHEY and CDR2 as SVGAGI. CDR3 residues: CASSYSNRDRVNF. The CDR3 DNA reads as TGTGCCAGCAGTTACTCCAACCGGGACAGGGTCAATTTT.

The chain combines TRBV6-6 with TRBJ1-1; TRBD1 is a possible D gene (6 bases). Germline lookup yields CDR1 MNHNY and CDR2 SVGAGI (reference sequence). Trimming stripped 6 bases from V and 0 bases from J, with 14 bases between. The CDR3 sequence is 15 residues long. CDR3 region: CASRLDSLVNTEAFF. CDR3 sequence (DNA): TGTGCCAGCAGACTGGACAGCTTAGTGAACACTGAAGCTTTCTTT.

The J gene is TRBJ2-6, the V gene TRBV11-3, with D possibly matching TRBD1 (5 bases). Germline CDR1 is SGHNT and CDR2 is YENEEA. Trimming took 5 bases from V and 1 from J, leaving 18 bases between them. The CDR3 totals 18 residues. The CDR3 bases are TGTGCCAGCAGCCGGTCCGTGGCAGGGCCTTCTGGGGCCAACGTCCTGACTTTC. This codes for CASSRSVAGPSGANVLTF.

The chain employs TRBV6-5 and TRBJ1-1; D unclear. Trimming removed 6 bases from V and 0 bases from J, with 5 bases in between. From germline, CDR1 is MNHEY and CDR2 SVGAGI. The CDR3 is 12 amino acids. The chain's CDR3 is CASRQLNTEAFF. The CDR3, as DNA: TGTGCCAGCAGACAGCTGAACACTGAAGCTTTCTTT.

This clone was found once. The chain is built from TRBV6-5 and TRBJ1-2; maybe TRBD1 (6 bases). Germline loops: CDR1 MNHEY, CDR2 SVGAGI. The CDR3 has 14 amino acids. V lost 7 bases, J lost 5 bases, and 17 bases lay in between. The CDR3 reads CASIPLTGSYGYTF. In DNA, the CDR3 is TGTGCCAGCATCCCACTGACAGGTTCTTATGGCTACACCTTC.

The table lists this clone with a few counts. The rearrangement joins TRBV11-1 to TRBJ2-3; tentative D call: TRBD1 (5 bases). CDR1 is SGHAT, CDR2 FQDESV, per germline (reference sequence). Trimming shortened V by 1 base and J by 3 bases, and 8 bases separated the two germline ends. The CDR3 has 14 residues. The DNA of the CDR3 is TGTGCCAGCAGCTTAGGGGGCCGGACAGATACGCAGTATTTT. It codes for CASSLGGRTDTQYF.

The chain combines TRBV29-1 with TRBJ2-3; D uncertain. CDR3 length: 15 residues. The germline CDR1 and CDR2 sequences are SQVTM and ANQGSEA. V lost 6 bases to trimming and J lost 1 base, with 17 bases between them. DNA of the CDR3: TGCAGCGTCCTCAACCAACAGCCCCGCACAGATACGCAGTATTTT. Its translation is CSVLNQQPRTDTQYF.

J is TRBJ1-4 and V is TRBV5-5, with 7 bases aligning to TRBD1. Per the germline V gene, CDR1 is SGHKS and CDR2 is YYEKEE (reference sequence). This CDR3 has 15 amino acids. The J segment lost 6 bases and the V segment lost 3 bases, leaving 8 bases of the junction unmatched. CDR3 DNA: TGTGCCAGCAGCTCGGTAGACAGGGTGTATGAAAAACTGTTTTTT. This sequence encodes CASSSVDRVYEKLFF.

This rearrangement joins TRBV2 to TRBJ2-1; 8 nucleotides align to TRBD2. The CDR3 runs 15 residues. The V gene end was trimmed by 7 bases and the J gene end by 6 bases; junction bases not matched to a gene: 11. Per germline, CDR1 SNHLY and CDR2 FYNNEI. This CDR3 is CASNLRLAGGNEQFF. CDR3 DNA sequence: TGTGCCAGCAACCTCCGGCTAGCGGGTGGCAATGAGCAGTTCTTC.

V and J are TRBV7-9 and TRBJ2-3; a possible D gene is TRBD2 (6 bases). Germline V gene data show CDR1 as SEHNR and CDR2 as FQNEAQ (reference sequence). V gave up 11 bases and J gave up 6 bases, with 12 bases separating them. This CDR3 is 11 amino acids long. CDR3 bases: TGTGCCGCCAGCGGGCAGGATACGCAGTATTTT. Translation: CAASGQDTQYF.

The V call is TRBV29-1, the J call TRBJ2-2; TRBD2 is a possible D gene (6 bases). Trimming left V 5 bases short and J 6 bases short, with 13 bases between. This CDR3 comprises 13 residues. Germline CDR1 is SQVTM and CDR2 is ANQGSEA. The CDR3 nucleotides read TGCAGCGTTTCGGGGGTAGGGTCCGGGGAGCTGTTTTTT. As protein: CSVSGVGSGELFF.